This record looks at one TCR beta chain sequence and its context. Its antigen is not yet known. Base qualities are not provided; no much larger clone lies one nucleotide away. The immunoSEQ Assay, a bias-controlled multiplex PCR, was used to amplify TCRbeta CDR3 regions from genomic DNA. The paper's data handling went like this. The number of nucleated cells in each sample was estimated by amplification of reference gene primers within the assay. To quantify the absolute abundance of each unique TCRbeta CDR3 rearrangement, sequence reads were collapsed and filtered. Productive Simpson clonality was computed per sample as the square root of Simpson's diversity index over productive rearrangements. This immuneACCESS table, as held by TCRdb, lists in-frame sequences with V and J called but not all clones. Of the missing ones, under half trace to an unresolved V gene in checked studies; the others have no known cause. That table furnishes V, J and clone size, whereas the DNA furnished D and trimming. The sample profile shows over 200,000 clones; approximately 80% of them were found once. The top ten clones comprise approximately 30% of the sample.

Based on the germline V gene (reference sequence), the CDR1 and CDR2 sequences are SGHNT and YYREEE. Inclusive of the bounding cysteine and phenylalanine, the CDR3 is 17 residues long. The entry retains the CDR3 DNA only, 51 bases that are in frame from base 1. V lost 4 bases and J lost 0 bases, and the count of bases not matched to a germline gene is 5. The collaborating institutions used their own protocols to collect whole blood in K2EDTA tubes. For TCRbeta analysis, collaborator samples were shipped as frozen whole blood, as isolated PBMCs, or as DNA extracted from either sample type. These data are taken from a study of blood T cell repertoires in COVID-19 (dated by TCRdb to about 2020). Concerning the study at large: Samples from collaborators originated in the United States, Italy and Spain and spanned both the acute and convalescent phases of COVID-19. A freely available public database, intended as a resource for researchers studying the immune response to SARS-CoV-2, is where the repertoires were released. The prospective study material was composed of cDNA or gDNA derived from T cells, B-cell-depleted T cells, or PBMCs. Nearly every sample came with metadata listing a de-identified subject ID, COVID-19 status, age in years and sex. Deeply sampled blood TCRbeta repertoires from subjects exposed to, actively infected with, or recovered from COVID-19 were included in the dataset. Where HLA class I and class II types were available, the types were taken from metadata supplied by the sample provider, not from assay-based typing. The samples were drawn from the first 160 participants of the ongoing ImmuneRACE study and from 1,200 or so subjects provided by 6 global collaborators. What the research found in general, with its limitations: The quantity of clinical and demographic metadata differed by source and by participant and was supplied without curation.

The sequence was collected from a man in his forties with acute or convalescent COVID-19. Here the chain combines TRBV5-4 and TRBJ2-3, and TRBD2 matches 13 of the central bases. Sequencing input: peripheral blood. The CDR3 protein is CASSPGLAGLSTDTQYF. The nucleotides read TGTGCCAGCAGCCCGGGACTAGCGGGGCTTAGCACAGATACGCAGTATTTT. The entire variable domain, with the stretches around the CDR3 drawn from the reference TRBV5-4 and TRBJ2-3 proteins, is ETGVTQSPTHLIKTRGQQVTLRCSSQSGHNTVSWYQQALGQGPQFIFQYYREEENGRGNFPPRFSGLQFPNYSSELNVNALELDDSALYLCASSPGLAGLSTDTQYFGPGTRLTVL.